This T cell receptor (beta chain) comes out of a study of long-term antiretroviral therapy in people with HIV. Study results and limitations: Whichever time point was examined, clones expanded before ART dominated the repertoire.

A remark on this clone: The antigen is not known.

The immunoSEQ assay was v3.0, run at survey level. TCRdb's copy holds only in-frame clones and misses some; the assay was immunoSEQ multiplex PCR. The sample has tens of thousands of clones; 80% are singletons. The source of this sequence is a man aged 35 to 55 with HIV. The starting material was unsorted PBMCs, obtained 0.3 years after starting antiretroviral therapy.

The CDR3 DNA follows: TGTGCCAGCAGCTCCTACAGGGTATCCAATGAGCAGTTCTTC. Its protein is CASSSYRVSNEQFF. V gene TRBV5-5 combines with J gene TRBJ2-1; TRBD1 is a possible D gene (6 bases). The CDR3 is 14 amino acids. Germline CDR1 reads SGHKS; CDR2 reads YYEKEE (reference sequence). Trimming took 3 bases from V and 6 from J, leaving 13 bases between them.